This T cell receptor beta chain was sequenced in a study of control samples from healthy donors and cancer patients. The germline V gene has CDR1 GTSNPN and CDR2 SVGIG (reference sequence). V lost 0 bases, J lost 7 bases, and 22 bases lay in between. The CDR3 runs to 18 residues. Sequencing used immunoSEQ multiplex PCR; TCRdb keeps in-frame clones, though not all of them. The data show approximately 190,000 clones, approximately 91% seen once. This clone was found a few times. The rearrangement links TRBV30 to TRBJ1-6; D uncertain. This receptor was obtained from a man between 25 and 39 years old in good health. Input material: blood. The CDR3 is CAWSVLVGPTSINSPLHF. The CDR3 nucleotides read TGTGCCTGGAGTGTACTTGTCGGGCCAACTAGTATCAATTCACCCCTCCACTTT.